A single sample gave rise to the 17 T cell receptor beta chains below, sequenced in a study of shared clonotypes between healthy human individuals. Measured with immunoSEQ multiplex PCR; TCRdb has only the in-frame clones, and not every one. The table has about 1.1 million clones, approximately 80% seen once; the top ten hold over 0.8%. Sequenced material: memory CD4+ T cells from PBMCs. Subset given: CD45RA-negative fraction. The receptors come from a man aged 18 to 35 in good health. Some clones in this sample may be carry-over from other donors' samples.

This clone was recorded once. V gene TRBV2 combines with J gene TRBJ1-4, with 7 bases lining up with TRBD1. Looked up from germline, CDR1 is SNHLY and CDR2 is FYNNEI. V lost 8 bases, J lost 8 bases, and 5 bases stayed unmatched. The CDR3 spans 12 residues. CDR3 DNA: TGTGCCAGCTCGACAGGGTGGGAAAAACTGTTTTTT. Its translation: CASSTGWEKLFF.

The chain uses TRBV5-4 and TRBJ2-6; D is unclear. Per the germline V gene, CDR1 is SGHNT and CDR2 is YYREEE (reference sequence). The V gene lost 0 bases and the J gene lost 0 bases, with 7 bases spanning the gap. This CDR3 spans 16 amino acids. The CDR3 nucleotides read TGTGCCAGCAGCTTGGATGGCCCCTCTGGGGCCAACGTCCTGACTTTC. This encodes CASSLDGPSGANVLTF.

V and J are TRBV18 and TRBJ2-3; D might be TRBD1 or TRBD2, each matching 6 bases. V dropped 2 bases and J dropped 4 bases, with 13 bases sitting between them. The length of the CDR3 is 15 residues. The germline V gene has CDR1 KGHSH and CDR2 LQKENI. As DNA, the CDR3 is TGTGCCAGCTCACCATCCGCGAGGGGGGCAGATACGCAGTATTTT. Its translation: CASSPSARGADTQYF.

This clone appeared once. This chain joins TRBV7-3 and TRBJ2-1, with TRBD2 identical over 10 bases. Germline V gene lookup returns CDR1 SGHTA and CDR2 FQGTGA. There are 15 residues in the CDR3. V was clipped by 5 bases and J by 3 bases; unmatched bases: 4. This CDR3 reads CASSLLAGGYNEQFF. The CDR3 DNA is TGTGCCAGCAGCCTGTTAGCGGGAGGCTACAATGAGCAGTTCTTC.

A note on this clone: Compared with germline, one end of the junction differs, possibly owing to a read error. V usage is TRBV6-4 and J usage is TRBJ1-5, with no clear D. Germline CDR1 MRHNA, CDR2 SNTAGT. This CDR3 comprises 14 residues. CDR3 sequence: CARSEDGRDQPQHF. The CDR3 nucleotides read TGTGCCAGAAGTGAGGACGGGAGGGATCAGCCCCAGCATTTT.

The rearrangement links TRBV9 to TRBJ1-2, with D tentatively TRBD1 (5 bases). This CDR3 comprises 13 residues. The V and J ends lost 3 bases and 6 bases respectively, with 12 bases between them. Germline loops: CDR1 SGDLS, CDR2 YYNGEE. CDR3 coding DNA: TGTGCCAGCAGCGGGGGCATTCAGGATGGCTACACCTTC. As protein: CASSGGIQDGYTF.

This rearrangement joins TRBV9 to TRBJ1-1, with D maybe TRBD1 (6 bases). The V gene's germline CDR1 is SGDLS and CDR2 YYNGEE. The CDR3 is 13 amino acids. V lost 3 bases to trimming and J lost 4 bases, with 10 bases between them. The CDR3 DNA is TGTGCCAGCAGCGCTCAGGGGACCACTGAAGCTTTCTTT. This encodes CASSAQGTTEAFF.

V usage is TRBV15 and J usage is TRBJ1-2; the match to TRBD1 covers 11 bases. Germline V gives CDR1 LNHNV, CDR2 YYDKDF (reference sequence). This CDR3 is built from 14 residues. After removal of 2 bases from V and 7 bases from J, the junction contained 3 bases not matched to a gene. In nucleotides, the CDR3 is TGTGCCACCAGCAGACACGGACAGGGGGCTGGCTACACCTTC. This translates into CATSRHGQGAGYTF.

The sample holds one count of this clone. V usage is TRBV4-1 and J usage is TRBJ1-1; D unresolved. The CDR3 length is 13 residues. Germline loops: CDR1 MGHRA, CDR2 YSYEKL. Trimming shortened V by 3 bases and J by 0 bases, and 5 bases separated the two germline ends. The CDR3 loop is CASSQGMNTEAFF. The CDR3 bases are TGCGCCAGCAGCCAGGGCATGAACACTGAAGCTTTCTTT.

The chain employs TRBV4-3 and TRBJ1-1; D uncertain. V was trimmed by 0 bases and J by 8 bases, leaving 10 bases between them. CDR3 length: 13 amino acids. Germline CDR1 is LGHNA and CDR2 is YSLEER. CDR3 nucleotides: TGCGCCAGCAGCCAAGATCAAATAGGAGAAGCTTTCTTT. Protein: CASSQDQIGEAFF.

This chain connects TRBV7-9 to TRBJ2-7; 12 bases are shared with TRBD2. Germline CDR1 reads SEHNR; CDR2 reads FQNEAQ (reference sequence). Trimming cost V 5 bases and J 7 bases; bases outside gene matches: 9. CDR3 length: 15 amino acids. For the CDR3, the DNA is TGTGCCAGCAGCCCCCCCGGACTAGCGGGATGGGAGCAGTACTTC. Translation: CASSPPGLAGWEQYF.

The V and J genes are TRBV19 and TRBJ2-4, with unresolved D. The CDR3 loop spans 15 amino acids. Germline V gene data show CDR1 as LNHDA and CDR2 as SQIVND (reference sequence). The ends were cut back, 4 bases at V and 8 bases at J, with 18 bases in the middle. CDR3 protein: CASSKALHRSDIQYF. CDR3 bases: TGTGCCAGTAGTAAGGCCCTGCATAGGAGTGACATTCAGTACTTC.

The V and J genes are TRBV7-2 and TRBJ2-7, with TRBD1 identical over 9 bases. From germline, CDR1 is SGHTA and CDR2 FQGNSA. This CDR3 is 15 amino acids long. V dropped 5 bases and J dropped 1; count of bases not matched to a gene: 6. The CDR3 loop is CASSRGQGSSYEQYF. The CDR3 bases are TGTGCCAGCAGCCGGGGACAGGGTTCATCCTACGAGCAGTACTTC.

This clone has only one observation. One base away lies a much larger clone, so this may be a sequencing read error. The J gene is TRBJ2-1, the V gene TRBV11-1; 7 positions agree with TRBD2. The CDR3 runs 15 residues. Germline-derived CDR1 and CDR2 are SGHAT and FQDESV (reference sequence). Trimming took 1 base from V and 3 from J; bases not matched to a gene: 3. CDR3 sequence: CASSLGLADYNEQFF. The CDR3 DNA is TGTGCCAGCAGCTTAGGGCTAGCGGACTACAATGAGCAGTTCTTC.

The gene calls are TRBV4-1 and TRBJ1-5; D not certain. The CDR3 is made up of 18 amino acids. The V end lost 0 bases, the J end lost 0 bases, and 15 bases lay between the germline ends. Germline V gives CDR1 MGHRA, CDR2 YSYEKL. The CDR3 spells CASSQDRTGGGSNQPQHF. The CDR3 nucleotides read TGCGCCAGCAGCCAAGATCGTACGGGAGGAGGTAGCAATCAGCCCCAGCATTTT.

This clone was counted once. J is TRBJ2-7 and V is TRBV9, with 9 bases that match TRBD2. J gave up 3 bases and V 0 bases, and 7 bases lay outside the gene matches. The germline CDR1 and CDR2 sequences are SGDLS and YYNGEE. The CDR3 is 16 amino acids. Here the CDR3 reads CASSVDRTSAYYEQYF. For the CDR3, the DNA is TGTGCCAGCAGCGTAGACCGGACTAGCGCCTACTACGAGCAGTACTTC.

In this sample, this clone turned up a few times. V is TRBV2 and J is TRBJ2-3; 10 bases fit TRBD1. The CDR3 sequence is 17 residues long. Per germline, CDR1 SNHLY and CDR2 FYNNEI. Trimming removed 2 bases from V and 4 bases from J; junction bases left unmatched: 9. As DNA, the CDR3 is TGTGCCAGCAGTGAATTCTTGGGACAGGGGTGGCCAGATACGCAGTATTTT. Its protein product is CASSEFLGQGWPDTQYF.